The 11 T cell receptor beta chains reported below all come from one sample, sequenced in a study of blood T cell repertoires in COVID-19 (dated by TCRdb to between 2020 and 2021). The library was made by the immunoSEQ multiplex PCR assay. This is the immuneACCESS table as TCRdb keeps it, with only in-frame sequences that have V and J called. A part of the clones is gone; compared with another copy, unresolved V genes explain less than half, and the rest is unexplained. The sample has tens of thousands of clones on record, around 83% of them singletons. The ten largest clones represent 1.5% to 2% of the sample. Sequenced sample: peripheral blood. Every receptor here comes from a man aged 45 to 65 with acute or convalescent COVID-19.

The chain combines TRBV7-9 with TRBJ1-4; TRBD1 might be the D (6 bases). This CDR3 region has 16 residues. Trimming removed 1 base at V and 4 bases at J, with 13 bases between. In germline, CDR1 is SEHNR, CDR2 FQNEAQ (reference sequence). This CDR3 is CASSLVVLDSNEKLFF. The CDR3 DNA sequence: TGTGCCAGCAGCTTAGTGGTCTTGGACAGTAATGAAAAACTGTTTTTT.

The chain carries TRBV19 and TRBJ1-5; D is perhaps TRBD1 (6 bases). The length of the CDR3 is 14 residues. CDR1 and CDR2 from the germline V gene are LNHDA and SQIVND (reference sequence). Trimming stripped 2 bases from V and 6 bases from J, with 11 bases between. CDR3 in amino acids: CASSIRTVVQPQHF. The CDR3 DNA reads as TGTGCCAGTAGTATAAGGACAGTGGTTCAGCCCCAGCATTTT. Together with reference TRBV19 and TRBJ1-5, the CDR3 gives the full variable domain: DGGITQSPKYLFRKEGQNVTLSCEQNLNHDAMYWYRQDPGQGLRLIYYSQIVNDFQKGDIAEGYSVSREKKESFPLTVTSAQKNPTAFYLCASSIRTVVQPQHFGDGTRLSIL.

The chain links TRBV7-2 to TRBJ2-7; D is uncertain. This CDR3 spans 13 amino acids. The germline CDR1 and CDR2 sequences are SGHTA and FQGNSA. The V end was cut by 2 bases, the J end by 5 bases, with 10 bases between. The CDR3 region has the DNA TGTGCCAGCAGCTTATCCCTCCCCGACGAGCAGTACTTC. This codes for CASSLSLPDEQYF.

Only one count was recorded for this clone. This sample includes further DNA sequences coding for the same CDR3. The chain is built from TRBV2 and TRBJ2-7; TRBD2 agrees at 8 bases. The CDR3 contains 12 residues. The germline gives CDR1 SNHLY, CDR2 FYNNEI. V gave up 7 bases and J gave up 6 bases; unmatched junction bases: 5. CDR3 DNA: TGTGCCAGCAAGGCGGGAGGAGGCGAGCAGTACTTC. The encoded protein is CASKAGGGEQYF.

The rearrangement joins TRBV11-2 to TRBJ2-1, with 7 positions matching TRBD1. The germline gives CDR1 SGHAT, CDR2 FQNNGV. This CDR3 contains 13 residues. V shed 5 bases and J 10 bases; nucleotides not matched to a gene: 8. CDR3: CASSLRVRGEQFF. The CDR3 DNA follows: TGTGCCAGCAGCCTAAGAGTCAGGGGGGAGCAGTTCTTC.

The chain uses TRBV16 and TRBJ1-2, with D possibly matching TRBD1 (5 bases). CDR1 and CDR2 (germline): KGHSY, FQNENV. V gave up 4 bases and J gave up 2 bases, with 8 bases separating them. CDR3 length: 13 residues. The CDR3 here is CASSRQRNYGYTF. The CDR3 DNA reads TGTGCCAGCAGCCGACAGAGGAACTATGGCTACACCTTC.

V usage is TRBV7-2 and J usage is TRBJ2-3; D gene ambiguous. The V end was cut by 5 bases, the J end by 11 bases, with 17 bases between. The germline CDR1 and CDR2 sequences are SGHTA and FQGNSA. The CDR3 is 13 residues long. Here the CDR3 DNA reads TGTGCCAGCAGCCCCCAGCGACTGCCCCAGCAGTATTTT. Translating it yields CASSPQRLPQQYF. Supplemented by reference TRBV7-2 and TRBJ2-3, the full variable domain reads GAGVSQSPSNKVTEKGKDVELRCDPISGHTALYWYRQSLGQGLEFLIYFQGNSAPDKSGLPSDRFSAERTGGSVSTLTIQRTQQEDSAVYLCASSPQRLPQQYFGPGTRLTVL.

The CDR3 DNA follows: TGTGCCAGCAGCTTAGCGGGGGGGTCTTCTCAGCCCCAGCATTTT. Its protein is CASSLAGGSSQPQHF. The chain uses TRBV7-2 and TRBJ1-5; TRBD1 might be the D (5 bases). The germline V and J ends were trimmed by 0 bases and 6 bases, with 12 bases remaining between them. The CDR3 is 15 amino acids. Germline CDR1 and CDR2: SGHTA and FQGNSA.

The V gene is TRBV7-2, the J gene TRBJ2-7, with a possible D match to TRBD1 (6 bases). Germline values: CDR1 SGHTA, CDR2 FQGNSA. The CDR3 runs 13 residues. The ends were cut back, 5 bases at V and 7 bases at J, with 15 bases in the middle. This chain's CDR3 is CASSALGGVEQYF. DNA of the CDR3: TGTGCCAGCAGCGCACTAGGGGGTGTGGAGCAGTACTTC.

V and J are TRBV6-5 and TRBJ1-4; 8 bases are a match to TRBD1. CDR3 length: 14 amino acids. The V gene's germline CDR1 is MNHEY and CDR2 SVGAGI. V was clipped by 6 bases and J by 7 bases; unmatched bases: 7. The CDR3 nucleotides are TGTGCCAGCAGCGGACAGGGAAGGGGTGAAAAACTGTTTTTT. Translating it yields CASSGQGRGEKLFF.

The chain uses TRBV27 and TRBJ2-3; no clear D gene. Deletions cut 2 bases from V and 5 bases from J, with 5 bases between. The CDR3 contains 12 residues. The germline gives CDR1 MNHEY, CDR2 SMNVEV (reference sequence). The CDR3: CASSLRGDTQYF. In DNA form, the CDR3 reads TGTGCCAGCAGTTTAAGAGGAGATACGCAGTATTTT.